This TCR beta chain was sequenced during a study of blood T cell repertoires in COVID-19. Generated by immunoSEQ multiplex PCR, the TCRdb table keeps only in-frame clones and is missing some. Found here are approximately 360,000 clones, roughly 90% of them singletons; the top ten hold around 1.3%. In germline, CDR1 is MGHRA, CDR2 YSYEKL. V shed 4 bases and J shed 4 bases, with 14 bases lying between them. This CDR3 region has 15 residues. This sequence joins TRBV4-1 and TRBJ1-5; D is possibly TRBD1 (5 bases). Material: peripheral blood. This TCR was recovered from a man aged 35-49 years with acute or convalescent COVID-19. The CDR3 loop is CASSLAKGINQPQHF. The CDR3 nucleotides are TGCGCCAGCAGCCTGGCAAAGGGGATAAATCAGCCCCAGCATTTT.